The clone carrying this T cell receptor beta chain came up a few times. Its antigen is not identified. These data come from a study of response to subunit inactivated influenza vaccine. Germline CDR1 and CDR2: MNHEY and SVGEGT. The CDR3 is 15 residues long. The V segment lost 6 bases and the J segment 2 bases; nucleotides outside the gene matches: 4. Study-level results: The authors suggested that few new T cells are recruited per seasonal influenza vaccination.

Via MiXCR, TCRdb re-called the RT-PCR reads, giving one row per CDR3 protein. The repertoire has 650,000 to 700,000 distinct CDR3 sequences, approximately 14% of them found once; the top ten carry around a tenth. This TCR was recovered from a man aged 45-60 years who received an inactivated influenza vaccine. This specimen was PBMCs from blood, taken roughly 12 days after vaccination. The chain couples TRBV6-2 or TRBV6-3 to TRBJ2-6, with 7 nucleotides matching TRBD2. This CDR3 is CASRESGTGANVLTF. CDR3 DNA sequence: TGTGCCAGCAGGGAAAGCGGGACTGGGGCCAACGTCCTGACTTTC.